The 21 T cell receptor beta chains below come from one sample, sequenced in a study of cytomegalovirus exposure and HLA in healthy donors. Use of 60 Vbeta and 13 Jbeta primers characterized the PCR. The table came from immunoSEQ multiplex PCR; TCRdb's copy has only in-frame clones and leaves some out. This sample has 150,000 to 200,000 clones; about 80% occur once, and the top ten carry 3.4%. The sequenced sample was PBMCs. The receptors were gathered from a middle-aged man in good health and CMV-seropositive.

Only a few counts were recorded for this clone. The chain links TRBV30 to TRBJ1-6; D call uncertain. V lost 4 bases to trimming and J lost 0 bases, with 10 bases between them. Germline V gene sequence: CDR1 GTSNPN, CDR2 SVGIG (reference sequence). The CDR3 has 15 residues. In DNA, the CDR3 is TGTGCCTGGAATGCGCCAAGCTCCTATAATTCACCCCTCCACTTT. Translation: CAWNAPSSYNSPLHF.

The chain recombines TRBV11-1 with TRBJ2-1; the match to TRBD2 covers 9 bases. V lost 8 bases to trimming and J lost 6 bases; unmatched junction nucleotides: 14. Germline values: CDR1 SGHAT, CDR2 FQDESV (reference sequence). There are 16 residues in the CDR3. CDR3 in amino acids: CASLESGGSLSNEQFF. The CDR3 DNA reads TGTGCCAGCTTGGAGAGCGGGGGGTCCTTAAGCAATGAGCAGTTCTTC.

The gene calls are TRBV19 and TRBJ1-5; a possible D gene is TRBD1 (5 bases). Germline V gene sequence: CDR1 LNHDA, CDR2 SQIVND (reference sequence). The CDR3 runs 15 residues. The V and J ends lost 7 bases and 7 bases respectively, with 20 bases between them. CDR3 sequence reads: CASNTGGGVRQPQHF. Here the CDR3 DNA reads TGTGCCAGTAACACCGGGGGGGGAGTGAGACAGCCCCAGCATTTT.

The CDR3 here is CASSTGESTEAFF. CDR3 nucleotides: TGCGCCAGCAGCACAGGGGAAAGCACTGAAGCTTTCTTT. The chain combines TRBV5-1 with TRBJ1-1; 7 bases are a match to TRBD1. The CDR3 has 13 residues. J lost 4 bases, V lost 4 bases, and 4 bases had no gene match. The germline V gene encodes CDR1 SGHRS and CDR2 YFSETQ.

This clone was counted once. The chain couples TRBV18 to TRBJ2-3, with a possible D match to TRBD1 (6 bases). This CDR3 spans 16 amino acids. Germline V CDR1 and CDR2: KGHSH, LQKENI. Trimming cost V 3 bases and J 1 base, with 14 bases left between them. CDR3 nucleotides: TGTGCCAGCTCACCCACCTTGGGGGCTCGCACAGATACGCAGTATTTT. Its protein is CASSPTLGARTDTQYF.

V usage is TRBV10-3 and J usage is TRBJ1-1; 10 bases fit TRBD1. This CDR3 comprises 16 residues. With 3 bases clipped from V and 0 bases from J, the junction kept 4 bases outside the gene matches. CDR1 ENHRY and CDR2 SYGVKD come from the germline V gene. As DNA, the CDR3 is TGTGCCATCAGTGACCCCGGACAGGGGGTGAACACTGAAGCTTTCTTT. It is translated as CAISDPGQGVNTEAFF.

The chain is built from TRBV5-1 and TRBJ1-1; D unclear. CDR3 length: 15 residues. The V end lost 0 bases, the J end lost 1 base, and 10 bases lay between the germline ends. The germline V gene encodes CDR1 SGHRS and CDR2 YFSETQ. Here the CDR3 reads CASSLGGGPNTEAFF. CDR3 in DNA: TGCGCCAGCAGCTTGGGGGGAGGCCCGAACACTGAAGCTTTCTTT.

The sample holds one count of this clone. The rearrangement joins TRBV18 to TRBJ2-3; 11 nucleotides match TRBD2. Germline V lookup: CDR1 KGHSH, CDR2 LQKENI. V lost 5 bases and J lost 4; bases outside the gene matches: 11. The CDR3 is 17 amino acids. CDR3 nucleotide sequence: TGTGCCAGCTCATCCCTACTAGCGGGGGAGACCCCAGATACGCAGTATTTT. This encodes CASSSLLAGETPDTQYF.

The chain links TRBV12-5 to TRBJ1-2; TRBD1 agrees at 12 bases. V gave up 6 bases and J gave up 7 bases; unmatched junction bases: 6. The germline gives CDR1 LGHNT, CDR2 FRNRAP. CDR3 length equals 14 residues. The CDR3: CASGLGQGAGGYTF. In DNA form, the CDR3 reads TGTGCTAGTGGCCTGGGACAGGGGGCGGGTGGCTACACCTTC.

This sequence joins TRBV9 and TRBJ2-7; no clear D gene. V lost 1 base and J lost 5, with 10 bases in between. The CDR3 sequence is 13 residues long. The germline V gene encodes CDR1 SGDLS and CDR2 YYNGEE. The CDR3 reads CASSVKPDNEQYF. In DNA, the CDR3 is TGTGCCAGCAGCGTAAAGCCTGACAACGAGCAGTACTTC.

The chain is built from TRBV18 and TRBJ2-7, with 7 bases matching TRBD1. This CDR3 contains 13 residues. The germline V gene has CDR1 KGHSH and CDR2 LQKENI. V lost 4 bases and J lost 6; bases outside the gene matches: 6. CDR3 coding DNA: TGTGCCAGCTCACTGGCGTCAGGGGGCGAGCAGTACTTC. The encoded protein is CASSLASGGEQYF.

This clone is a singleton in its sample. The rearrangement links TRBV25-1 to TRBJ2-5, with D possibly TRBD2 on 7 matching bases. The germline V and J ends were trimmed by 2 bases and 5 bases, with 18 bases remaining between them. The CDR3 sequence is 16 residues long. Germline V gene data show CDR1 as MGHDK and CDR2 as SYGVNS. CDR3 DNA: TGTGCCAGCAGTGAAATGGGGGGGCGCACGGGGGAGACCCAGTACTTC. Translating it yields CASSEMGGRTGETQYF.

The chain combines TRBV15 with TRBJ1-2, with 9 bases that match TRBD1. The CDR3 covers 15 residues. Germline-derived CDR1 and CDR2 are LNHNV and YYDKDF (reference sequence). The trim removed 5 bases at V and 4 bases at J, leaving 8 bases unmatched. The CDR3 DNA reads as TGTGCCACCAGCCCTCAGACAGGGGGAGGCTATGGCTACACCTTC. It translates to CATSPQTGGGYGYTF.

The V and J genes are TRBV10-3 and TRBJ2-1, with 7 positions matching TRBD2. The CDR3 is 15 amino acids. V lost 3 bases and J lost 1; bases outside the gene matches: 3. CDR1 and CDR2 from the germline V gene are ENHRY and SYGVKD. The CDR3 is CAISEAGKSYNEQFF. As DNA, the CDR3 is TGTGCCATCAGTGAAGCGGGAAAGTCCTACAATGAGCAGTTCTTC.

The chain carries TRBV11-3 and TRBJ2-7, with TRBD1 identical over 7 bases. This CDR3 is built from 16 residues. With 5 bases clipped from V and 2 bases from J, the junction kept 12 bases outside the gene matches. Germline loops: CDR1 SGHNT, CDR2 YENEEA. The CDR3 DNA reads TGTGCCAGCAGCCCAGGGTACGGGGACAGTCCCTACGAGCAGTACTTC. Its translation is CASSPGYGDSPYEQYF.

The genes are TRBV9 and TRBJ2-1; TRBD1 matches 8 bases. With 2 bases clipped from V and 4 bases from J, the junction kept 5 bases outside the gene matches. CDR3 length: 15 amino acids. CDR1 is SGDLS, CDR2 YYNGEE, per germline. The CDR3 bases are TGTGCCAGCAGCGTCCAGGGGGCAGGTTACAATGAGCAGTTCTTC. It specifies CASSVQGAGYNEQFF.

Note on this clone: Sequence at one end of the junction differs from germline and may be a read error. The chain joins TRBV10-3 to TRBJ2-7, with 7 bases that match TRBD1. Germline assignment: CDR1 ENHRY and CDR2 SYGVKD. CDR3 length equals 13 residues. Here the CDR3 reads CASSPPGTAEQYF. CDR3 in DNA: TGTGCCAGCAGTCCCCCCGGGACAGCCGAGCAGTACTTC.

The CDR3 loop is CASSPDRGFGTDTQYF. CDR3 DNA sequence: TGTGCCAGCAGCCCCGACCGCGGCTTTGGCACAGATACGCAGTATTTT. V usage is TRBV7-3 and J usage is TRBJ2-3; D is undetermined. V lost 5 bases to trimming and J lost 1 base, with 16 bases between them. The CDR3 totals 16 residues. Germline lookup yields CDR1 SGHTA and CDR2 FQGTGA. Based on the CDR3 plus reference TRBV7-3 and TRBJ2-3, the full variable domain is GAGVSQTPSNKVTEKGKYVELRCDPISGHTALYWYRQSLGQGPEFLIYFQGTGAADDSGLPNDRFFAVRPEGSVSTLKIQRTERGDSAVYLCASSPDRGFGTDTQYFGPGTRLTVL.

This sequence joins TRBV6-5 and TRBJ2-7; a possible D gene is TRBD1 (5 bases). The germline V gene has CDR1 MNHEY and CDR2 SVGAGI. CDR3 length: 15 amino acids. V lost 10 bases to trimming and J lost 0 bases, with 19 bases between them. The CDR3 bases are TGTGCCACGAAGACCGTAGGACAACACTCCTACGAGCAGTACTTC. Translated, it gives CATKTVGQHSYEQYF.

The V gene is TRBV5-4, the J gene TRBJ2-7; 8 bases agree with TRBD2. Unmatched junction bases numbered 6, after V lost 4 bases and J lost 0 bases. Germline CDR1 is SGHNT and CDR2 is YYREEE (reference sequence). The CDR3 contains 15 residues. CDR3 in DNA: TGTGCCAGCAGCCGGGGGGGCGATCCCTCCTACGAGCAGTACTTC. Amino acid sequence: CASSRGGDPSYEQYF.

The chain is built from TRBV18 and TRBJ2-6; D call uncertain. Germline assignment: CDR1 KGHSH and CDR2 LQKENI. Trimming left V 5 bases short and J 4 bases short, with 15 bases between. There are 16 residues in the CDR3. The CDR3 loop is CASSSATGSGANVLTF. CDR3 DNA sequence: TGTGCCAGCTCATCCGCGACGGGTTCGGGGGCCAACGTCCTGACTTTC.